This T cell receptor beta chain was captured in a study of cytomegalovirus exposure and HLA in healthy donors. Background on the study: Unique TCRs from HLA-typed donors, 70 million to 100 million of them, were held in an early data release.

It was with 60 Vbeta and 13 Jbeta primers that the PCR ran. The table came from immunoSEQ multiplex PCR; TCRdb's copy has only in-frame clones and leaves some out. The top ten hold 5% to 6% of the sample, which has 200,000 to 300,000 clones, roughly 80% seen once. The CDR3 has 15 residues. Trimming took off 1 base at V and 3 bases at J, with 13 bases between the two ends. The germline V gene encodes CDR1 SGHNT and CDR2 YYREEE (reference sequence). This clonotype originated in a woman in her 40s in good health and CMV-seropositive. The chain employs TRBV5-4 and TRBJ1-2; the D gene is possibly TRBD1 (6 bases). The sample consisted of PBMCs. The CDR3 reads CASSLTNRDHYGYTF. In DNA, the CDR3 is TGTGCCAGCAGCTTGACTAACAGGGACCACTATGGCTACACCTTC.